Listed below are T cell receptor beta chains from one sample, sequenced in a study of ipilimumab plus nivolumab after autologous stem cell transplantation. Method: immunoSEQ multiplex PCR; TCRdb's copy keeps in-frame clones and lacks some. The sample contains 15,000 or so clones, roughly 77% of which appear only once. Sequencing was performed on PBMCs, taken in a trial of ipilimumab plus nivolumab as post-transplant consolidation. The source of these receptors is a male donor with diffuse large B-cell lymphoma. Both conserved end residues are part of each CDR3. Each record gives: V gene, D gene, CDR3 length, J gene, clone size, CDR3 protein, CDR3 DNA. A D gene is named only where the DNA matches it firmly. Size is stated for part of the rows, as once, few or many counts, or as a class when the clone is expanded.

v_call: TRBV5-4; d_call: TRBD1; cdr3_length: 15; j_call: TRBJ2-5; clone_size: NA; cdr3_aa: CASSWTGGSQETQYF; cdr3_nt: TGTGCCAGCAGTTGGACAGGGGGCTCCCAAGAGACCCAGTACTTC
v_call: TRBV9; d_call: NA; cdr3_length: 14; j_call: TRBJ1-1; clone_size: NA; cdr3_aa: CASSVVQQNTEAFF; cdr3_nt: TGTGCCAGCAGCGTAGTGCAACAGAACACTGAAGCTTTCTTT
v_call: TRBV9; d_call: NA; cdr3_length: 13; j_call: TRBJ2-3; clone_size: NA; cdr3_aa: CASSRGSWDTQYF; cdr3_nt: TGTGCCAGCAGTCGCGGCAGTTGGGATACGCAGTATTTT
v_call: TRBV14; d_call: NA; cdr3_length: 13; j_call: TRBJ2-7; clone_size: NA; cdr3_aa: CASTPTPNREQYF; cdr3_nt: TGTGCCAGCACCCCGACACCGAATAGAGAGCAGTACTTC
v_call: TRBV6-1; d_call: NA; cdr3_length: 13; j_call: TRBJ2-7; clone_size: NA; cdr3_aa: CASSRDTRYEQYF; cdr3_nt: TGTGCCAGCAGCCGTGACACCCGATACGAGCAGTACTTC
v_call: TRBV4-2; d_call: NA; cdr3_length: 17; j_call: TRBJ1-2; clone_size: NA; cdr3_aa: CASSQDTGTDVTGGYTF; cdr3_nt: TGTGCCAGCAGCCAAGACACCGGGACCGATGTAACTGGTGGCTACACCTTC
v_call: TRBV10-1; d_call: NA; cdr3_length: 16; j_call: TRBJ2-1; clone_size: NA; cdr3_aa: CASSDIPGLTLGEQFF; cdr3_nt: TGCGCCAGCAGTGACATTCCGGGACTGACACTTGGTGAGCAGTTCTTC
v_call: TRBV6-6; d_call: TRBD1; cdr3_length: 15; j_call: TRBJ1-5; clone_size: NA; cdr3_aa: CASSYPGGGNQPQHF; cdr3_nt: TGTGCCAGCAGTTATCCAGGGGGGGGGAACCAGCCCCAGCATTTT
v_call: TRBV4-1; d_call: NA; cdr3_length: 18; j_call: TRBJ2-2; clone_size: NA; cdr3_aa: CASSQDGWGTSNTGELFF; cdr3_nt: TGCGCCAGCAGCCAAGATGGATGGGGCACGTCAAACACCGGGGAGCTGTTTTTT
v_call: TRBV9; d_call: TRBD1; cdr3_length: 14; j_call: TRBJ2-5; clone_size: once; cdr3_aa: CASSLEGARETQYF; cdr3_nt: TGTGCCAGCAGCCTTGAGGGGGCCAGAGAGACCCAGTACTTC
v_call: TRBV7-2; d_call: NA; cdr3_length: 13; j_call: TRBJ1-5; clone_size: NA; cdr3_aa: CASSPNISPAGHF; cdr3_nt: TGTGCCAGCAGCCCAAACATCTCCCCAGCAGGCCATTTT
v_call: TRBV5-1; d_call: TRBD2; cdr3_length: 17; j_call: TRBJ2-7; clone_size: NA; cdr3_aa: CASSLRGLAGLSDEQYF; cdr3_nt: TGCGCCAGCAGCTTACGGGGACTAGCGGGATTAAGCGACGAGCAGTACTTC
v_call: TRBV6-5; d_call: NA; cdr3_length: 13; j_call: TRBJ2-5; clone_size: NA; cdr3_aa: CASSLQIQETQYF; cdr3_nt: TGTGCCAGCAGTCTTCAGATCCAAGAGACCCAGTACTTC
v_call: TRBV7-3; d_call: NA; cdr3_length: 13; j_call: TRBJ2-1; clone_size: NA; cdr3_aa: CASSLGGGIEQFF; cdr3_nt: TGTGCCAGCAGCTTAGGTGGGGGTATTGAGCAGTTCTTC
v_call: TRBV6-5; d_call: TRBD1; cdr3_length: 13; j_call: TRBJ2-1; clone_size: NA; cdr3_aa: CASRMTGNNEQFF; cdr3_nt: TGTGCCAGCAGGATGACAGGGAATAATGAGCAGTTCTTC
v_call: TRBV9; d_call: NA; cdr3_length: 13; j_call: TRBJ1-2; clone_size: NA; cdr3_aa: CASSVVGGRGYTF; cdr3_nt: TGTGCCAGCAGCGTAGTTGGAGGGCGGGGCTACACCTTC
v_call: TRBV30; d_call: NA; cdr3_length: 13; j_call: TRBJ2-7; clone_size: NA; cdr3_aa: CAGTYRSSYEQYF; cdr3_nt: TGTGCCGGTACCTACAGGAGCTCCTACGAGCAGTACTTC
v_call: TRBV10-2; d_call: TRBD2; cdr3_length: 17; j_call: TRBJ2-5; clone_size: NA; cdr3_aa: CASSESGIAGHQETQYF; cdr3_nt: TGCGCCAGCAGTGAGTCGGGGATAGCGGGACACCAAGAGACCCAGTACTTC
v_call: TRBV28; d_call: NA; cdr3_length: 15; j_call: TRBJ1-5; clone_size: NA; cdr3_aa: CASSLIGALGQPQHF; cdr3_nt: TGTGCCAGCAGTTTAATTGGGGCGCTGGGGCAGCCCCAGCATTTT
v_call: TRBV5-1; d_call: TRBD2; cdr3_length: 15; j_call: TRBJ2-1; clone_size: NA; cdr3_aa: CASSRGLAEGGGQFF; cdr3_nt: TGCGCCAGCAGCCGTGGACTAGCGGAAGGGGGGGGGCAGTTCTTC
v_call: TRBV5-1; d_call: TRBD1; cdr3_length: 15; j_call: TRBJ1-5; clone_size: NA; cdr3_aa: CASSLETGGDQPQHF; cdr3_nt: TGCGCCAGCAGCTTGGAGACAGGGGGCGATCAGCCCCAGCATTTT
v_call: TRBV27; d_call: TRBD2; cdr3_length: 13; j_call: TRBJ2-7; clone_size: NA; cdr3_aa: CASSPLGGNEQYF; cdr3_nt: TGTGCCAGCAGTCCCCTGGGGGGGAACGAGCAGTACTTC
v_call: TRBV6-1; d_call: NA; cdr3_length: 15; j_call: TRBJ1-4; clone_size: NA; cdr3_aa: CASISDRPTNEKLFF; cdr3_nt: TGTGCCAGCATCTCCGACAGACCAACTAATGAAAAACTGTTTTTT
v_call: TRBV5-5; d_call: TRBD1; cdr3_length: 16; j_call: TRBJ1-2; clone_size: NA; cdr3_aa: CASSFGLGQGGHGYTF; cdr3_nt: TGTGCCAGCAGCTTCGGCCTGGGACAGGGGGGCCATGGCTACACCTTC
v_call: TRBV6-1; d_call: NA; cdr3_length: 12; j_call: TRBJ2-7; clone_size: NA; cdr3_aa: CASKPSSPEQYF; cdr3_nt: TGTGCCAGCAAGCCCTCTTCTCCCGAGCAGTACTTC
v_call: TRBV6-6; d_call: NA; cdr3_length: 12; j_call: TRBJ1-1; clone_size: medium-sized; cdr3_aa: CASSLGPTEAFF; cdr3_nt: TGTGCCAGCAGCCTGGGGCCCACTGAAGCTTTCTTT
v_call: TRBV5-8; d_call: TRBD2; cdr3_length: 16; j_call: TRBJ2-5; clone_size: NA; cdr3_aa: CASSSGLAGSQETQYF; cdr3_nt: TGTGCCAGCAGCTCGGGACTAGCGGGGAGTCAAGAGACCCAGTACTTC
v_call: TRBV6-5; d_call: NA; cdr3_length: 12; j_call: TRBJ1-2; clone_size: NA; cdr3_aa: CASSYRDYGYTF; cdr3_nt: TGTGCCAGCAGTTATAGGGACTATGGCTACACCTTC
v_call: TRBV7-9; d_call: NA; cdr3_length: 15; j_call: TRBJ1-2; clone_size: NA; cdr3_aa: CASSLDQGLAYGYTF; cdr3_nt: TGTGCCAGCAGCTTAGATCAGGGATTAGCCTATGGCTACACCTTC
v_call: TRBV27; d_call: TRBD1; cdr3_length: 14; j_call: TRBJ1-1; clone_size: NA; cdr3_aa: CASSRGTGDTEAFF; cdr3_nt: TGTGCCAGCAGTCGAGGGACAGGGGATACTGAAGCTTTCTTT
v_call: TRBV29-1; d_call: NA; cdr3_length: 11; j_call: TRBJ1-2; clone_size: NA; cdr3_aa: CSVGGNYGYTF; cdr3_nt: TGCAGCGTCGGGGGTAACTATGGCTACACCTTC
v_call: TRBV6-5; d_call: NA; cdr3_length: 15; j_call: TRBJ1-2; clone_size: medium-sized; cdr3_aa: CASTPGGSFKYGYTF; cdr3_nt: TGTGCCAGCACCCCGGGGGGGAGTTTTAAGTATGGCTACACCTTC
v_call: TRBV7-9; d_call: NA; cdr3_length: 16; j_call: TRBJ2-5; clone_size: NA; cdr3_aa: CASSPQLVRDQETQYF; cdr3_nt: TGTGCCAGCAGCCCCCAGCTAGTGCGGGACCAAGAGACCCAGTACTTC
v_call: TRBV4-1; d_call: TRBD2; cdr3_length: 16; j_call: TRBJ2-7; clone_size: NA; cdr3_aa: CASSQAPGLAVYEQYF; cdr3_nt: TGCGCCAGCAGCCAAGCCCCTGGACTAGCGGTCTACGAGCAGTACTTC
v_call: TRBV5-1; d_call: NA; cdr3_length: 16; j_call: TRBJ2-3; clone_size: NA; cdr3_aa: CASSFGLFRHTDTQYF; cdr3_nt: TGCGCCAGCAGCTTTGGCCTTTTCAGACACACAGATACGCAGTATTTT
v_call: TRBV25-1; d_call: NA; cdr3_length: 11; j_call: TRBJ1-1; clone_size: NA; cdr3_aa: CASTASTEAFF; cdr3_nt: TGTGCCAGCACCGCATCGACAGAAGCTTTCTTT
v_call: TRBV30; d_call: NA; cdr3_length: 16; j_call: TRBJ2-3; clone_size: NA; cdr3_aa: CAWSVPVSLEPDTQYF; cdr3_nt: TGTGCCTGGAGTGTACCGGTCAGCCTAGAACCAGATACGCAGTATTTT